This T cell receptor (beta chain) was found in a study of T cells in Graves' hyperthyroidism and ophthalmopathy. General study results and limits: Most clonotypes expanded in thyroid above 0.001 were likewise present in blood.

CDR1 is MDHEN and CDR2 is SYDVKM in the germline V gene. The CDR3 extends over 13 amino acids. Trimming left V 6 bases short and J 2 bases short, with 11 bases between. Amplification yielded TCR beta CDR3 regions, with RNA transcripts as the source. The TCR CDR3 was amplified in a first-round RT-PCR using the HTBI primer set. TCRdb independently ran MiXCR on the multiplex PCR reads; one entry per CDR3 protein. In the table there are a few hundred thousand distinct CDR3 sequences, over 15% of which are singletons. Clinical symptoms, serum thyroxine and TRAb, thyroid ultrasound and orbital computed tomography were used for the diagnoses. From approximately 9.3 ml of fresh peripheral blood, PBMCs were isolated. This clonotype was seen repeatedly, ten times or more. Its antigen is not known.

The receptor comes from a woman in her thirties or forties with Graves' ophthalmopathy. V and J are TRBV28 and TRBJ2-7, with no clear D. The sequencing sample was made of blood. As DNA, the CDR3 is TGTGCCAGCAGCAAGAGTTCGACCTACGAGCAGTACTTC. Encoded protein: CASSKSSTYEQYF.